This entry lists 20 T cell receptor beta chains sequenced from one sample in a study of blood T cell repertoires in COVID-19. Measured with immunoSEQ multiplex PCR; TCRdb has only the in-frame clones, and not every one. This table holds some 150,000 clones, around 89% found once. Sequencing was performed on peripheral blood. The receptors were sampled from a woman aged 60-75 years with active COVID-19.

The chain combines TRBV7-2 with TRBJ2-3, with a weak D call TRBD1 (5 bases). Per the germline V gene, CDR1 is SGHTA and CDR2 is FQGNSA. CDR3 length: 15 amino acids. With 4 bases removed from V and 0 bases from J, the gap between germline ends came to 11 bases. This chain's CDR3 is CASSSPTASTDTQYF. CDR3 sequence (DNA): TGTGCCAGCAGCTCCCCGACAGCTAGCACAGATACGCAGTATTTT.

The rearrangement joins TRBV28 to TRBJ2-7, with a possible D match to TRBD2 (5 bases). This CDR3 has 15 amino acids. V lost 5 bases to trimming and J lost 1 base, with 15 bases between them. CDR1 and CDR2 (germline): MDHEN, SYDVKM. Here the CDR3 DNA reads TGTGCCAGCAGTAGAGGACTGGGGATTTCCTACGAGCAGTACTTC. Its translation is CASSRGLGISYEQYF.

V gene TRBV24-1 combines with J gene TRBJ2-1, with D possibly matching TRBD1 (6 bases). With 4 bases removed from V and 0 bases from J, the gap between germline ends came to 12 bases. Germline V CDR1 and CDR2: KGHDR, SFDVKD. This CDR3 region has 16 residues. CDR3 DNA: TGTGCCACCAGTGAACCCACAGGGAGCTCCTACAATGAGCAGTTCTTC. Its protein product is CATSEPTGSSYNEQFF.

The chain joins TRBV4-3 to TRBJ2-2; 7 bases agree with TRBD2. This CDR3 spans 17 amino acids. The V segment lost 1 base and the J segment 1 base; nucleotides outside the gene matches: 6. Germline assignment: CDR1 LGHNA and CDR2 YSLEER. Here the CDR3 reads CASSQGGLVGNTGELFF. CDR3 coding DNA: TGCGCCAGCAGCCAAGGAGGACTAGTCGGGAACACCGGGGAGCTGTTTTTT.

CDR3 in amino acids: CASGRPSRGEKLFF. The CDR3 nucleotides are TGTGCCAGTGGAAGACCTAGCCGAGGGGAAAAACTGTTTTTT. The V and J genes are TRBV3-1 (or the pseudogene TRBV3-2) and TRBJ1-4, with no clear D. Trimming removed 9 bases at V and 8 bases at J, with 19 bases between. Germline-derived CDR1 and CDR2 are LGHDT and YNNKEL (reference sequence). This CDR3 is built from 14 residues.

This rearrangement joins TRBV7-7 to TRBJ2-1; 10 nucleotides agree with TRBD2. V was clipped by 0 bases and J by 7 bases; unmatched bases: 3. The CDR3 has 15 amino acids. In germline, CDR1 is SSHAT, CDR2 FNYEAQ (reference sequence). The CDR3 sequence is CASSLASGRGNEQFF. The CDR3 region has the DNA TGTGCCAGCAGCTTAGCCAGCGGGAGGGGGAATGAGCAGTTCTTC.

V and J are TRBV28 and TRBJ1-1; D gene ambiguous. Germline CDR1 MDHEN, CDR2 SYDVKM. The CDR3 totals 14 residues. With 3 bases removed from V and 1 base from J, the gap between germline ends came to 9 bases. The CDR3 protein is CASSFGRRNTEAFF. CDR3 DNA sequence: TGTGCCAGCAGTTTTGGGAGGAGGAACACTGAAGCTTTCTTT. The variable domain in full, completed from reference TRBV28 and TRBJ1-1, reads DVKVTQSSRYLVKRTGEKVFLECVQDMDHENMFWYRQDPGLGLRLIYFSYDVKMKEKGDIPEGYSVSREKKERFSLILESASTNQTSMYLCASSFGRRNTEAFFGQGTRLTVV.

This chain joins TRBV20-1 and TRBJ2-1, with 9 bases matching TRBD2. Germline CDR1 and CDR2: DFQATT and SNEGSKA (reference sequence). Trimming at V came to 3 bases and at J to 4 bases, leaving 7 bases not matched to a gene. CDR3 size: 15 residues. DNA of the CDR3: TGCAGTGCTAGTTCCGGGACTAGCCGATACAATGAGCAGTTCTTC. It is translated as CSASSGTSRYNEQFF.

The chain combines TRBV7-2 with TRBJ2-2, with 8 bases fitting TRBD2. Germline V CDR1 and CDR2: SGHTA, FQGNSA. The CDR3 spans 16 residues. V lost 3 bases and J lost 5; bases outside the gene matches: 8. CDR3 sequence (DNA): TGTGCCAGCAGCTTGGTGGCGGGAGGTCAAACCGGGGAGCTGTTTTTT. Translating it yields CASSLVAGGQTGELFF.

This chain joins TRBV27 and TRBJ2-2, with 7 bases identical to TRBD2. The V gene end was trimmed by 5 bases and the J gene end by 4 bases; junction bases not matched to a gene: 7. CDR3 length: 15 residues. Germline V lookup: CDR1 MNHEY, CDR2 SMNVEV (reference sequence). CDR3 residues: CASSRRTRSTGELFF. As DNA, the CDR3 is TGTGCCAGCAGTCGCAGGACTAGAAGCACCGGGGAGCTGTTTTTT.

The V and J genes are TRBV6-5 and TRBJ1-1, with 8 positions matching TRBD1. CDR3 length: 14 amino acids. Germline CDR1 and CDR2: MNHEY and SVGAGI. The trim removed 3 bases at V and 3 bases at J, leaving 3 bases unmatched. CDR3 amino acids: CASSYNRGYTEAFF. For the CDR3, the DNA is TGTGCCAGCAGTTATAACAGGGGGTACACTGAAGCTTTCTTT.

The chain links TRBV25-1 to TRBJ1-1, with D maybe TRBD1 (5 bases). This CDR3 is 14 amino acids long. The V gene lost 7 bases and the J gene lost 4 bases, with 16 bases spanning the gap. Per the germline V gene, CDR1 is MGHDK and CDR2 is SYGVNS. CDR3 sequence reads: CASTLGEGSTEAFF. CDR3 nucleotide sequence: TGTGCCAGCACCCTGGGGGAGGGAAGCACTGAAGCTTTCTTT.

This sequence joins TRBV7-3 and TRBJ2-5, with D tentatively TRBD2 (6 bases). Germline-derived CDR1 and CDR2 are SGHTA and FQGTGA. The CDR3 is 17 residues long. V lost 3 bases, J lost 5 bases, and 22 bases lay in between. The CDR3 loop is CASSLESVGRGLETQYF. The CDR3 DNA reads TGTGCCAGCAGCTTGGAGTCGGTCGGGAGAGGATTGGAGACCCAGTACTTC. The whole variable domain, remainder taken from reference TRBV7-3 and TRBJ2-5, is GAGVSQTPSNKVTEKGKYVELRCDPISGHTALYWYRQSLGQGPEFLIYFQGTGAADDSGLPNDRFFAVRPEGSVSTLKIQRTERGDSAVYLCASSLESVGRGLETQYFGPGTRLLVL.

The chain joins TRBV6-5 to TRBJ1-4, with 8 bases lining up with TRBD1. Germline V gene lookup returns CDR1 MNHEY and CDR2 SVGAGI. This CDR3 contains 15 residues. After removal of 6 bases from V and 5 bases from J, the junction contained 8 bases not matched to a gene. In nucleotides, the CDR3 is TGTGCCAGCAGCTTGAACAGGGGGGGAAATGAAAAACTGTTTTTT. This gives the protein CASSLNRGGNEKLFF.

Concerning this clone: One end of the junction is discordant with germline, which a read error may explain. The V call is TRBV7-7, the J call TRBJ2-3; 8 positions match TRBD2. The CDR3 is 15 amino acids. The V gene's germline CDR1 is SSHAT and CDR2 FNYEAQ (reference sequence). The CDR3 spells CASSLGLAGPDTQYF. CDR3 coding DNA: TGTGCTAGCAGCTTGGGGCTAGCGGGCCCCGATACGCAGTATTTT.

The chain recombines TRBV5-5 with TRBJ1-2; 11 bases align to TRBD1. The CDR3 has 13 residues. Germline CDR1 reads SGHKS; CDR2 reads YYEKEE (reference sequence). J lost 2 bases, V lost 7 bases, and 1 base had no gene match. The CDR3 DNA is TGTGCCAGCGGGGACAGGGGGAACTATGGCTACACCTTC. This translates into CASGDRGNYGYTF.

The V gene is TRBV3-1 (or the pseudogene TRBV3-2), the J gene TRBJ2-7; tentative D call: TRBD1 (5 bases). Trimming took off 5 bases at V and 0 bases at J, with 11 bases between the two ends. CDR1 is LGHDT, CDR2 YNNKEL, per germline (reference sequence). CDR3 length: 14 residues. The DNA of the CDR3 is TGTGCCAGCAGCTCAGGGTTTTACTCCTACGAGCAGTACTTC. This sequence encodes CASSSGFYSYEQYF.

The chain employs TRBV6-4 and TRBJ1-5; D may be TRBD1 (5 bases). Trimming stripped 4 bases from V and 5 bases from J, with 21 bases between. There are 17 residues in the CDR3. The germline V gene has CDR1 MRHNA and CDR2 SNTAGT. For the CDR3, the DNA is TGTGCCAGCAGTGGACAGACGAATTTGACGGGGGATCAGCCCCAGCATTTT. It translates to CASSGQTNLTGDQPQHF.

The sample holds one count of this clone. J is TRBJ2-7 and V is TRBV28, with TRBD2 matching 7 bases. The J segment lost 2 bases and the V segment lost 6 bases, leaving 10 bases of the junction unmatched. CDR1 MDHEN and CDR2 SYDVKM come from the germline V gene. CDR3 length: 15 amino acids. The CDR3 bases are TGTGCCAGCAGCCCTTTAGGGGCGGGAGCCTACGAGCAGTACTTC. It specifies CASSPLGAGAYEQYF.

The chain uses TRBV2 and TRBJ1-2, with D possibly being TRBD1 (6 bases). CDR1 and CDR2 (germline): SNHLY, FYNNEI. V was shortened by 7 bases and J by 4 bases, with 16 bases between the two germline ends. There are 14 residues in the CDR3. CDR3 in amino acids: CASTLGVGGYGYTF. CDR3 DNA sequence: TGTGCCAGCACCCTAGGGGTAGGGGGCTATGGCTACACCTTC.